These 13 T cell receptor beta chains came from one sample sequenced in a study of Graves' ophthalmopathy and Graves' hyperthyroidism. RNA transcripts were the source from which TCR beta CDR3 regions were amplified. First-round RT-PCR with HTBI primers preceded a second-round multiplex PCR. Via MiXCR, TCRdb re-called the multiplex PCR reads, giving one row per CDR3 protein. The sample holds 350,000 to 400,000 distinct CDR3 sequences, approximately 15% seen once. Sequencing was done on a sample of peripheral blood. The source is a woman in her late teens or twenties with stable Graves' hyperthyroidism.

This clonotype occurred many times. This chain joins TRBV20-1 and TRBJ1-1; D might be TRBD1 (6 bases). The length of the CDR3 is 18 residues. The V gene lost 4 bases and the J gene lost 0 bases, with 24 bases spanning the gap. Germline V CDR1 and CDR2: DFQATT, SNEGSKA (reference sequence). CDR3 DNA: TGCAGTGCTACAAGAATGGGGCGGGATACAGGGTTGAACACTGAAGCTTTCTTT. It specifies CSATRMGRDTGLNTEAFF.

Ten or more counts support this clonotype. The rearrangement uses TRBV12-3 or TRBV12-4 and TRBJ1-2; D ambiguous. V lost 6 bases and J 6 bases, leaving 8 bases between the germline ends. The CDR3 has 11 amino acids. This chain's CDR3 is CASSSRDGYTF. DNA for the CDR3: TGTGCCAGCAGCTCAAGGGATGGCTACACCTTC.

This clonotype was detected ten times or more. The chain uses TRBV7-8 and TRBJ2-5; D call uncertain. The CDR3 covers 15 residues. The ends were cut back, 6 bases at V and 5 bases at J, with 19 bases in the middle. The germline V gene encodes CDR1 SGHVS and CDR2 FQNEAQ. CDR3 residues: CASSRPHGLLETQYF. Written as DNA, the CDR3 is TGTGCCAGCAGTCGGCCCCACGGATTACTGGAGACCCAGTACTTC.

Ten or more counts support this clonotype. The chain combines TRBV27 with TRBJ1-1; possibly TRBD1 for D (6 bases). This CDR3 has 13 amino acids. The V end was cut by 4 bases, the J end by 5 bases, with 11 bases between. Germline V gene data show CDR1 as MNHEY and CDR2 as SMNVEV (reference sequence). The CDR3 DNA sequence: TGTGCCAGCAGTTACCTACAGGGAACTGAAGCTTTCTTT. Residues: CASSYLQGTEAFF.

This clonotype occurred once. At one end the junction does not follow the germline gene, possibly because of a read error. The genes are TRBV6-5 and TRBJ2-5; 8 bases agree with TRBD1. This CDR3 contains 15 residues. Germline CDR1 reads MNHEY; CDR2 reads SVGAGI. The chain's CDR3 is CASGYPTGVGETQYF. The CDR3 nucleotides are TGTGCCAGCGGTTATCCGACAGGGGTTGGGGAGACCCAGTACTTC.

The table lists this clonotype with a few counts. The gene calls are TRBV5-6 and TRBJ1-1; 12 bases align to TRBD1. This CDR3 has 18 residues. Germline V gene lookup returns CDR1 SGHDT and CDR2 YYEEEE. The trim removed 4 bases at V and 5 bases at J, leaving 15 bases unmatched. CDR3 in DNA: TGTGCCAGCAGCCTGCCGGGGACAGGGGGCGCGTCGTGGACTGAAGCTTTCTTT. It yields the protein CASSLPGTGGASWTEAFF.

The CDR3 DNA reads as TGTGCCAGTAGTAAAAGACTACCGGGACTTACCTTTGGAAACACCATATATTTT. This sequence encodes CASSKRLPGLTFGNTIYF. The chain uses TRBV19 and TRBJ1-3, with a weak D call TRBD1 (5 bases). Germline V lookup: CDR1 LNHDA, CDR2 SQIVND (reference sequence). This CDR3 region has 18 residues. V lost 4 bases and J lost 3, with 22 bases in between.

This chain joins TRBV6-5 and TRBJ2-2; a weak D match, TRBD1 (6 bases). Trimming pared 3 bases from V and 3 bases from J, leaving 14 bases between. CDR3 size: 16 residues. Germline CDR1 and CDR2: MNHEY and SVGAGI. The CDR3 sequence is CASSYTTGPYTGELFF. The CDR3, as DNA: TGTGCCAGCAGTTATACGACAGGTCCCTACACCGGGGAGCTGTTTTTT.

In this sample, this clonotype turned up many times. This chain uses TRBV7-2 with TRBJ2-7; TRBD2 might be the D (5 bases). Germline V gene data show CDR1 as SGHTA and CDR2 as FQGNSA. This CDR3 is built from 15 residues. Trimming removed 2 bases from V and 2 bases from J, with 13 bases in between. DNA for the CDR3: TGTGCCAGCAGCTTACGGGGAGTCCGGACCTACGAGCAGTACTTC. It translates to CASSLRGVRTYEQYF.

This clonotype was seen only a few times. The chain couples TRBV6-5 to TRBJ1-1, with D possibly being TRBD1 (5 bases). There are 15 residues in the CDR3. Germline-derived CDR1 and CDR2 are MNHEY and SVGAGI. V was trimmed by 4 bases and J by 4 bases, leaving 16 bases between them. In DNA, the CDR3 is TGTGCCAGCAGTTTTGGACTGCCCGGGGGCACTGAAGCTTTCTTT. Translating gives CASSFGLPGGTEAFF.

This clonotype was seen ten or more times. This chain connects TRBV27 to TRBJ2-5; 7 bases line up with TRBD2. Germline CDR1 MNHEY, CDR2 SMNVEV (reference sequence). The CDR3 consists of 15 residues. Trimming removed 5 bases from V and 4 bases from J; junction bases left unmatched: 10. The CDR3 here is CASSRGAGSGETQYF. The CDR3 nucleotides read TGTGCCAGCAGTAGGGGAGCGGGGTCCGGAGAGACCCAGTACTTC.

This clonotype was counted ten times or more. CDR3 nucleotide sequence: TGCAGTGCTAGTCGTCAGGGGGGACGTCAGCCCCAGCATTTT. This gives the protein CSASRQGGRQPQHF. The chain combines TRBV20-1 with TRBJ1-5; 7 nucleotides align to TRBD1. J gave up 6 bases and V 3 bases, and 8 bases lay outside the gene matches. Germline CDR1 is DFQATT and CDR2 is SNEGSKA (reference sequence). CDR3 length equals 14 residues.

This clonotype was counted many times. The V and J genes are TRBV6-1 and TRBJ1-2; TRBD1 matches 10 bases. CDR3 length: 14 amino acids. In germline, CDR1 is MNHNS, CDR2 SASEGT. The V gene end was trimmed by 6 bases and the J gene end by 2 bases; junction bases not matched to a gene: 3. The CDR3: CASRLGQGNYGYTF. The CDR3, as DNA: TGTGCCAGCAGGCTGGGACAGGGGAACTATGGCTACACCTTC.